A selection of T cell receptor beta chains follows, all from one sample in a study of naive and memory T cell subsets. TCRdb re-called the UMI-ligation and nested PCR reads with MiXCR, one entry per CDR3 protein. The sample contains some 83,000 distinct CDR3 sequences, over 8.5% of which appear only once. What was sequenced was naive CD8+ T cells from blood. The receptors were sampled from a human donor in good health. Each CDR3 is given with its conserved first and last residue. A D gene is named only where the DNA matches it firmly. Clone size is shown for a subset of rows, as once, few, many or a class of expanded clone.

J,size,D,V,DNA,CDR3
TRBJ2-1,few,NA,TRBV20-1,TGCAGTGCTAAAAACAATGAGCAGTTCTTC,CSAKNNEQFF
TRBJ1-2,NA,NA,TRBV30,TGTGCCTGGAGAGGGGGTGGGGATGGCTACACCTTC,CAWRGGGDGYTF
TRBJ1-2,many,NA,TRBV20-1,TGCAGTGCTAACCCGACAGCGAACTATGGCTACACCTTC,CSANPTANYGYTF
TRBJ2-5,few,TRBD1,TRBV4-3,TGCGCCAGCAGCCAAGAACCCGGGACAGGCTACCAAGAGACCCAGTACTTC,CASSQEPGTGYQETQYF
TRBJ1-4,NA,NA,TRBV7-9,TGTGCCAGCAGTTCAACGACAGGAGTTAATGAAAAACTGTTTTTT,CASSSTTGVNEKLFF
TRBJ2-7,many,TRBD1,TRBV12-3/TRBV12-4,TGTGCCAGCAGTCCCCGGACAGGCCCCGCCTACGAGCAGTACTTC,CASSPRTGPAYEQYF
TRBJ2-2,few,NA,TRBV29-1,TGCAGCGTAGCGCTGACCGAGGGATACGGGGAGCTGTTTTTT,CSVALTEGYGELFF
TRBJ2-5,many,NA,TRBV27,TGTGCCAGCAGTTTACTGGCAGAGGGGACGGGGACCCAGTACTTC,CASSLLAEGTGTQYF
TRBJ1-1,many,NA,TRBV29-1,TGCAGCGTCGGCGTGTTCGTCGGGCAGGGGAAGGTGAACACTGAAGCTTTCTTT,CSVGVFVGQGKVNTEAFF
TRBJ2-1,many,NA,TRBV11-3,TGTGCCAGCAGCCGAAGCAACAATGAGCAGTTCTTC,CASSRSNNEQFF
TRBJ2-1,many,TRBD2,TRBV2,TGTGCCAGCAGTAGCGGGAGGGCGGAGCAGTTCTTC,CASSSGRAEQFF
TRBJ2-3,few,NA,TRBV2,TGTGCCAGCAGGGAAACAGGGTTCAGCACAGATACGCAGTATTTT,CASRETGFSTDTQYF
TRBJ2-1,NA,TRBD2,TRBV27,TGTGCCAGCAGACCGGGACTAGCGGATTACAATGAGCAGTTCTTC,CASRPGLADYNEQFF
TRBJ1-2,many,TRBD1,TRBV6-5,TGTGCCAGCAGTTACTCGCGGACAGGGTACTATGGCTACACCTTC,CASSYSRTGYYGYTF
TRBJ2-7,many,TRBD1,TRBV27,TGTGCCAGCAGTCGACAGGGTTTATGGTACGAGCAGTACTTC,CASSRQGLWYEQYF
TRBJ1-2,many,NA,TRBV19,TGTGCCAGTAGTACACTTAACTTAACGCCCGGCTACACCTTC,CASSTLNLTPGYTF
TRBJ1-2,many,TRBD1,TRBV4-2,TGTGCCAGCAGCCAGCGACAGGGAATTATAGCCTTC,CASSQRQGIIAF
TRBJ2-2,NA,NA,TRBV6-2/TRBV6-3,TGTGCCAGCAGTACGTCTAGCGCGCGGACCGGGGAGCTGTTTTTT,CASSTSSARTGELFF
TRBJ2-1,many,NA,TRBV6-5,TGTGCCAGCAGTTACCCGGGGTCCGGGGATGAGCAGTTCTTC,CASSYPGSGDEQFF
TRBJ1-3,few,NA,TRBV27,TGTGCCAGCAGACCGGCCGGGGCCTCAGGAAACACCATATATTTT,CASRPAGASGNTIYF
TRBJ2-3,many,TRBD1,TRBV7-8,TGTGCCAGCAGCCGCGGACAGGGCAGCACAGATACGCAGTATTTT,CASSRGQGSTDTQYF
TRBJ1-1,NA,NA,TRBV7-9,TGTGCCAGCAGCTTACTTCCGCTTGAAGCTTTCTTT,CASSLLPLEAFF
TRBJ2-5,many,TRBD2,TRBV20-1,TGCAGTGCTAGAGATCTAGCGGGTGACAAGACCCAGTACTTC,CSARDLAGDKTQYF
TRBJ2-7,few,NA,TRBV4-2,TGTGCCAGCAGCCAAGAGACAGGGACTCCCTACGAGCAGTACTTC,CASSQETGTPYEQYF
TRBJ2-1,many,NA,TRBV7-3,TGTGCCAGCAGCTCCCTCGGGGGCGACCGAAACAATGAGCAGTTCTTC,CASSSLGGDRNNEQFF
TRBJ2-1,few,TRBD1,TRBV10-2,TGCGCCAGCGGATGGACAGGGGACGAGCAGTTCTTC,CASGWTGDEQFF
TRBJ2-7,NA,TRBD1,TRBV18,TGTGCCAGCTCACCACCGATCCGACAGGGGAGAAGCTCCTACGAGCAGTACTTC,CASSPPIRQGRSSYEQYF
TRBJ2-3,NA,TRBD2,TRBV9,TGTGCCAGCAGCGTACAGCGGGAGGAGCAGGAAGATACGCAGTATTTT,CASSVQREEQEDTQYF
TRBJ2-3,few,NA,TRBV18,TGTGCCAGCTCACCGACGTACTATTACCGGGACACAACTAGCACAGATACGCAGTATTTT,CASSPTYYYRDTTSTDTQYF
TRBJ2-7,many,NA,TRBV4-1,TGCGCCAGCAGCCAAGTGACTTTCGAGCACGAGCAGTACTTC,CASSQVTFEHEQYF
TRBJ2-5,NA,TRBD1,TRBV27,TGTGCCAGCAGTAACTACAGGGGCCGAGAGACCCAGTACTTC,CASSNYRGRETQYF
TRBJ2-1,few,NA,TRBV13,TGTGCCAGCAGCTTGCACAGTATGAATGAGCAGTTCTTC,CASSLHSMNEQFF
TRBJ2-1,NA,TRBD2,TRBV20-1,TGCAGTGCTAGAAATGGGAGCGGGAGTCTCTATGAGCAGTTCTTC,CSARNGSGSLYEQFF
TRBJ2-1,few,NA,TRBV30,TGTGCCTGGAGTCTCGCGAATGAGCAGTTCTTC,CAWSLANEQFF
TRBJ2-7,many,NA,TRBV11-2,TGTGCCAGCAGCTTAGGGGACGGTTACGAGCAGTACTTC,CASSLGDGYEQYF
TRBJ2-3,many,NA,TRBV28,TGTGCCAGCAGGCTCCGTCAGGGACACACAGATACGCAGTATTTT,CASRLRQGHTDTQYF
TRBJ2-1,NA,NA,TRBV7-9,TGTGCCAGCAGCTTAGCCCGGGGCACCTACAATGAGCAGTTCTTC,CASSLARGTYNEQFF
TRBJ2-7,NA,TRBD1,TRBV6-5,TGTGCCAGCACCGACAGGGTCTACGAGCAGTACTTC,CASTDRVYEQYF
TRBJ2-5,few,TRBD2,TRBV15,TGTGCCACCAGCAGTGAGCGGGGAAGTAGGGAGACCCAGTACTTC,CATSSERGSRETQYF
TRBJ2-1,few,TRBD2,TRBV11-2,TGTGCCAGCAGCTTAGGGGTTAGCGGGTCAGATTACCTCAATGAGCAGTTCTTC,CASSLGVSGSDYLNEQFF
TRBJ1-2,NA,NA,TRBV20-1,TGCAGTGCCCCCCAAGACAGAGAAGATGGCTACACCTTC,CSAPQDREDGYTF
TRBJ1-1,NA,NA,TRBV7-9,TGTGCCAGCGGTTGGGGGCATGACACTGAAGCTTTCTTT,CASGWGHDTEAFF
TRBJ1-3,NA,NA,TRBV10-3,TGTGCCATCACCGCTGGAAACACCATATATTTT,CAITAGNTIYF
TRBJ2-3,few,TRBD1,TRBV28,TGTGCCATCGCAACTATTACGGGACAGAACACAGATACGCAGTATTTT,CAIATITGQNTDTQYF
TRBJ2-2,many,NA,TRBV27,TGTGCCAGCAGTTCCAACACGAGACCGAACACCGGGGAGCTGTTTTTT,CASSSNTRPNTGELFF
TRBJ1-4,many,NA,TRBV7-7,TGTGCCAGCAGCTTAGCCGGGGATGGTGAAAAACTGTTTTTT,CASSLAGDGEKLFF
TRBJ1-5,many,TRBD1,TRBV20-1,TGCAGTGCCCAGGGGGATAGCAATCAGCCCCAGCATTTT,CSAQGDSNQPQHF
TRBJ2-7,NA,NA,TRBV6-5,TGTGCCAGCAGTTACTCGGACAGACCCTACGAGCAGTACTTC,CASSYSDRPYEQYF